These 9 T cell receptor beta chains originate from one sample sequenced in a study of HIV-infected patients and healthy controls. Antiretroviral therapy had run roughly three months, about 14 weeks, before follow-up blood collection. The repertoire came from unfractionated whole blood and reflected all unsorted peripheral T cells. Alpha and beta constant-region primers primed reverse transcription of around 500 ng RNA. Separate chain-specific third strand synthesis with multiplexing indices produced the alpha and beta libraries. TCRdb re-derived calls from the 5' RACE reads in MiXCR, one entry per CDR3 protein. Here the sample spans several thousand distinct CDR3 sequences, 10% being singletons. The input for sequencing was blood, taken during antiretroviral therapy. The source of these receptors is an adult with HIV infection.

This clonotype is medium-sized in the sample. The chain is built from TRBV12-3 or TRBV12-4 and TRBJ1-1; D perhaps matches TRBD1 (5 bases). V lost 5 bases and J 10 bases, leaving 17 bases between the germline ends. The CDR3 is 13 residues long. The CDR3 loop is CASSPRRVQAAFF. The CDR3 region has the DNA TGTGCCAGCAGTCCACGACGGGTACAGGCAGCTTTCTTT.

By share, this clonotype ranks as medium-sized (0.01 to 0.1%). J is TRBJ2-7 and V is TRBV19, with TRBD1 as a possible D gene (6 bases). Trimming stripped 4 bases from V and 2 bases from J, with 9 bases between. Germline CDR1 is LNHDA and CDR2 is SQIVND (reference sequence). This CDR3 is 13 amino acids long. Here the CDR3 reads CASSSGQTYEQYF. The CDR3 bases are TGTGCCAGTAGTAGTGGACAGACCTACGAGCAGTACTTC.

This clonotype was picked up many times. V is TRBV4-1 and J is TRBJ2-6; 7 bases are shared with TRBD1. CDR3 length: 17 amino acids. J was trimmed by 1 base and V by 6 bases; bases with no gene match: 9. Germline assignment: CDR1 MGHRA and CDR2 YSYEKL. This CDR3 is CASRTGVVGSGANVLTF. CDR3 coding DNA: TGCGCCAGCAGAACAGGGGTGGTTGGATCTGGGGCCAACGTCCTGACTTTC.

This chain joins TRBV5-1 and TRBJ1-6, with 8 bases matching TRBD1. This CDR3 contains 14 residues. The trim removed 0 bases at V and 10 bases at J, leaving 3 bases unmatched. Germline CDR1 is SGHRS and CDR2 is YFSETQ. The CDR3 sequence is CASSLADRASPLHF. CDR3 DNA sequence: TGCGCCAGCAGCTTGGCGGACAGGGCCTCACCCCTCCACTTT.

This clonotype is judged medium-sized. The chain is built from TRBV2 and TRBJ1-1, with D uncertain. CDR1 is SNHLY, CDR2 FYNNEI, per germline. The CDR3 has 13 residues. V lost 3 bases to trimming and J lost 5 bases, with 10 bases between them. The CDR3 here is CASSDTRGTEAFF. The CDR3 DNA is TGTGCCAGCAGTGACACCCGGGGAACTGAAGCTTTCTTT.

This clonotype is labeled medium-sized. This CDR3 is CASSLSGGEQYF. CDR3 nucleotide sequence: TGCGCCAGCAGCCTTAGCGGGGGAGAGCAGTATTTT. The V call is TRBV5-1, the J call TRBJ2-3; 9 bases agree with TRBD2. The CDR3 covers 12 residues. Per the germline V gene, CDR1 is SGHRS and CDR2 is YFSETQ. Trimming at V came to 4 bases and at J to 11 bases, leaving 5 bases not matched to a gene.

This clonotype was picked up many times. The genes are TRBV20-1 and TRBJ1-2, with D hard to call. V lost 1 base and J lost 2, with 11 bases in between. Germline V gene data show CDR1 as DFQATT and CDR2 as SNEGSKA (reference sequence). The CDR3 has 14 residues. The CDR3 nucleotides read TGCAGTGCTAGAGGGGCGGGAACCAACTATGGCTACACCTTC. Amino acid sequence: CSARGAGTNYGYTF.

By sample fraction, this clonotype is medium-sized. This chain links TRBV5-1 with TRBJ2-3; 8 bases are shared with TRBD2. The CDR3 is 17 amino acids. V lost 3 bases, J lost 1 base, and 10 bases stayed unmatched. Germline CDR1 SGHRS, CDR2 YFSETQ. In DNA form, the CDR3 reads TGCGCCAGCAGCTCCGGATTATTGACTAGCGGCACAGATACGCAGTATTTT. Translating it yields CASSSGLLTSGTDTQYF.

Sample share makes this clonotype medium-sized. The chain has TRBV20-1 and TRBJ1-2, with 7 bases fitting TRBD1. V was clipped by 2 bases and J by 4 bases; unmatched bases: 7. CDR1 is DFQATT, CDR2 SNEGSKA, per germline (reference sequence). The CDR3 spans 14 residues. The DNA of the CDR3 is TGCAGTGCTAGAATACAACCAGGGGGCTATGGCTACACCTTC. This sequence encodes CSARIQPGGYGYTF.